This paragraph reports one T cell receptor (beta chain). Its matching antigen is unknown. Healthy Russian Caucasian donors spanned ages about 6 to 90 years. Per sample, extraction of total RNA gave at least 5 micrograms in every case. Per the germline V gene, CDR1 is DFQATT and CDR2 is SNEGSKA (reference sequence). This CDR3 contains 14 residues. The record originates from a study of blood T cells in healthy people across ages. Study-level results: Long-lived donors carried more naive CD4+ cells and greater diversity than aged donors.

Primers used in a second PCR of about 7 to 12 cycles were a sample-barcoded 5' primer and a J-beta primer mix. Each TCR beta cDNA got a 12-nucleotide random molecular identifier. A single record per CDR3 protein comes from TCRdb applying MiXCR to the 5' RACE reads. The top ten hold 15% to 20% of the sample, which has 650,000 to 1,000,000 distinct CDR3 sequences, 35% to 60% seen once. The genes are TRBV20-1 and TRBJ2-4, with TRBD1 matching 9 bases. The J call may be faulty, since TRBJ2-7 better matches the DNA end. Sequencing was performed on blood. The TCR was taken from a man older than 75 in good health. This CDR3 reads CSARGDRDFYEQYF. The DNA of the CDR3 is TGCAGTGCTAGGGGGGACAGGGACTTCTACGAGCAGTACTTC.